This TCR beta chain derives from a study of blood T cells in healthy people across ages. PCR was performed a second time for roughly 7 to 11 cycles using a sample-barcoded 5' primer and a J-beta primer mix. TCRdb used MiXCR to reprocess the 5' RACE reads, holding one entry per CDR3 protein. The sample has 1.5 million to 2 million distinct CDR3 sequences; 28% are singletons. J was trimmed by 9 bases and V by 4 bases; bases with no gene match: 8. The germline V gene has CDR1 SGHRS and CDR2 YFSETQ. This CDR3 has 15 amino acids. Sequencing was performed on blood. V is TRBV5-1 and J is TRBJ2-1; 12 positions agree with TRBD2. The TCR sequence derives from a woman in her thirties in good health. CDR3: CASSGLAGGGSEQFF. CDR3 coding DNA: TGCGCCAGCAGCGGTCTAGCGGGAGGGGGTAGTGAGCAGTTCTTC. Combining the CDR3 with reference TRBV5-1 and TRBJ2-1 gives the whole variable domain KAGVTQTPRYLIKTRGQQVTLSCSPISGHRSVSWYQQTPGQGLQFLFEYFSETQRNKGNFPGRFSGRQFSNSRSEMNVSTLELGDSALYLCASSGLAGGGSEQFFGPGTRLTVL.